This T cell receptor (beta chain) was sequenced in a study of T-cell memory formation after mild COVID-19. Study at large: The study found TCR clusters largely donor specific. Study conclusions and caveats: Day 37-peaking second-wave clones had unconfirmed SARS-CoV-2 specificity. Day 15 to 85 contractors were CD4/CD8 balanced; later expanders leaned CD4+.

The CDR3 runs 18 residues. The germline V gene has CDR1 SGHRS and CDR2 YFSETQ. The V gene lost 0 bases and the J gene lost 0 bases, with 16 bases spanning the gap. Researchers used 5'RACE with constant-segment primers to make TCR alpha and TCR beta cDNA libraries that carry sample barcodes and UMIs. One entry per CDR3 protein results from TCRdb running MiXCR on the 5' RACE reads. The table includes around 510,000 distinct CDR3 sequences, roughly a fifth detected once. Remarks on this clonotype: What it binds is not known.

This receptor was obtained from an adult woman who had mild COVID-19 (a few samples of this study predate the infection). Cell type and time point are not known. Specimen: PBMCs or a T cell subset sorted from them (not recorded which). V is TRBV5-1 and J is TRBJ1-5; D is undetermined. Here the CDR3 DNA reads TGCGCCAGCAGCTTGGGGCCTTCGGGTGCAGCTAGCAATCAGCCCCAGCATTTT. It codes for CASSLGPSGAASNQPQHF.